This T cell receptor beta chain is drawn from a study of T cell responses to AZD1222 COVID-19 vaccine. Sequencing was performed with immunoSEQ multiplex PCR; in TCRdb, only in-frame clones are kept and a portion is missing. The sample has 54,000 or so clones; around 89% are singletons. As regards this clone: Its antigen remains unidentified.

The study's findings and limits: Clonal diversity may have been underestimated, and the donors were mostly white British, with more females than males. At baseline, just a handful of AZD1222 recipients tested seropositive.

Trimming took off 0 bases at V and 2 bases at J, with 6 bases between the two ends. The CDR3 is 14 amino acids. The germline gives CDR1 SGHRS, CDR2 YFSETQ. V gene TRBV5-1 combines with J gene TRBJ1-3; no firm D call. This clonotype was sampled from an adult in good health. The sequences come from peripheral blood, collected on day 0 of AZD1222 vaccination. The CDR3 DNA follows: TGCGCCAGCAGCTTGGACCGGACTGGAAACACCATATATTTT. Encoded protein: CASSLDRTGNTIYF.